At least ten counts were recorded for the clone carrying this T cell receptor beta chain. As yet, its antigen is unknown. These data originate in a study of T cells after yellow fever vaccination. For TCR, cDNA came from 5'RACE template switching, which added a universal primer site and UMIs. MiXCR, run by TCRdb on the 5' RACE reads, gives a single entry per CDR3 protein. Found here are some 300,000 distinct CDR3 sequences, approximately 8% of them singletons; the top ten hold approximately 3.5%. Germline-derived CDR1 and CDR2 are SQVTM and ANQGSEA. Trimming took 5 bases from V and 1 from J, leaving 11 bases between them. This CDR3 spans 14 amino acids. Study findings and constraints: Primary-vaccination clones mostly resurfaced post-booster (96% CD4, roughly 90% CD8). The secondary T-cell response peaked on day 5, not day 15, but was weaker. The presence of abundant clonotypes contaminating from the bulk population was possible in FACS-sorted repertoires.

This clonotype was sampled from a man between 18 and 29 years old who received the YFV17D yellow fever vaccine. The starting material was CD4+ T cells sorted from PBMCs, obtained 5 days after the yellow fever booster vaccination. This sequence joins TRBV29-1 and TRBJ2-2; D not certain. CDR3 in amino acids: CSVREQQNTGELFF. The CDR3 DNA is TGCAGCGTTAGAGAACAGCAGAACACCGGGGAGCTGTTTTTT.